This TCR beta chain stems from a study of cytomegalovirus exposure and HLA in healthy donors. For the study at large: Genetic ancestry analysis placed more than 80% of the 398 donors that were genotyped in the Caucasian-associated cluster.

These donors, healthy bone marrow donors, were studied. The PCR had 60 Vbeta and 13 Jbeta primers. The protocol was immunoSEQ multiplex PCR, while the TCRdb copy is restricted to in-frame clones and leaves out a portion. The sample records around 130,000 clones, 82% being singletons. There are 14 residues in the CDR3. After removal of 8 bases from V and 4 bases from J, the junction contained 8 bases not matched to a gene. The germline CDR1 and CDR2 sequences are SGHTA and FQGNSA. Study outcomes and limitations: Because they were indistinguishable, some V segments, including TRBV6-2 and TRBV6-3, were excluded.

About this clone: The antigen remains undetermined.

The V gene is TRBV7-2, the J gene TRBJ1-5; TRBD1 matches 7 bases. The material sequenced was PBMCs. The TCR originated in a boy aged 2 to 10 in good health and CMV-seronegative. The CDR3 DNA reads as TGTGCCAGCTCCCGAGGGGGCAGTAATCAGCCCCAGCATTTT. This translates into CASSRGGSNQPQHF.